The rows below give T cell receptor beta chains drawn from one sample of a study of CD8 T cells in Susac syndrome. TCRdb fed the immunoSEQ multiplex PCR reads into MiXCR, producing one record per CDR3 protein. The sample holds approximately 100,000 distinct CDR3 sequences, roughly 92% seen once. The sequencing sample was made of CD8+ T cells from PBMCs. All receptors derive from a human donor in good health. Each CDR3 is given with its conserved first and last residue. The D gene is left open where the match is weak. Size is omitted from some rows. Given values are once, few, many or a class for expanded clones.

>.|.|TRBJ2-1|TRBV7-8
TGTGCCAGCAGCTTAGATGGATACAATGAGCAGTTCTTC
CASSLDGYNEQFF
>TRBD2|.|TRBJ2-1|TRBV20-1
TGCAGTGCTAGAGTCCGGGCTAGCGGGGTATACAATGAGCAGTTCTTC
CSARVRASGVYNEQFF
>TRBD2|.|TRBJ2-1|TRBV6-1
TGTGCCAGCGCCGCCCCCGTGGCGGGAGGTTCCTACAATGAGCAGTTCTTC
CASAAPVAGGSYNEQFF
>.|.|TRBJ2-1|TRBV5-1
TGCGCCAGCAGCTTGGGAGGGTCAAGCTCCTACAATGAGCAGTTCTTC
CASSLGGSSSYNEQFF
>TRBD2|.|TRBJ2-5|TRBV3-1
TGTGCCAGCAGCCGCGGGACTAGCGGGGGGATCCCAAGACAAGAGACCCAGTACTTC
CASSRGTSGGIPRQETQYF
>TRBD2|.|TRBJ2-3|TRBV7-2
TGTGCCAGCAGCTTAGTTAGCGGGGGGGCGGGGGATACGCAGTATTTT
CASSLVSGGAGDTQYF
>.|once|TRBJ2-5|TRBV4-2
TGTGCCAGCAGCCAAGCGGGGACCCAAGAGACCCAGTACTTC
CASSQAGTQETQYF
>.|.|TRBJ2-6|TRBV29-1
TGCAGCGTTGACGACAGAAGCTCTGGGGCCAACGTCCTGACTTTC
CSVDDRSSGANVLTF
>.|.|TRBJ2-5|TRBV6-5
TGTGCCAGCAGTTCTCCGGCGGCCGATGAGAGGGTTGAGACCCAGTACTTC
CASSSPAADERVETQYF
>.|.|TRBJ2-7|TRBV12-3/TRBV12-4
TGTGCCAGCAGCCTAGGGACAGTGCCGGGGGACGAGCAGTACTTC
CASSLGTVPGDEQYF
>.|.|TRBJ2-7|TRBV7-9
TGTGCCAGCGGTGGCCTTGGGCAAGAGCAGTACTTC
CASGGLGQEQYF
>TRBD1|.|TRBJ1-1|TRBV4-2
TGTGCCAGCAGCCAGACAGGGGCTCGTAACGCTGAAGCTTTCTTT
CASSQTGARNAEAFF
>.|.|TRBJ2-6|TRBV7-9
TGTGCCAGCAGCTTAGGGCGGAGCTCTGGGGCCAACGTCCTGACTTTC
CASSLGRSSGANVLTF
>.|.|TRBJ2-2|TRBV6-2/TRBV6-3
TGTGCCAGCATCTGGGGTCCTAACACCGGGGAGCTGTTTTTT
CASIWGPNTGELFF
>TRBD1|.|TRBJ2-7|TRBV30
TGTGCCTCCCTCCGGGACAGTTCCTACGAGCAGTACTTC
CASLRDSSYEQYF
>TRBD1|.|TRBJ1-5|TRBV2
TGTGCCAGCAGTGATAGGACAGGGCCGAATCAGCCCCAGCATTTT
CASSDRTGPNQPQHF
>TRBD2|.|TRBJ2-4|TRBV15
TGTGCCACCAGCAGAGTAGGGCAGGTCGGGACGGGAGGTAAAAACATTCAGTACTTC
CATSRVGQVGTGGKNIQYF
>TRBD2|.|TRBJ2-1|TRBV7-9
TGTGCCAGCAGCTTGTCTAGCGGCAATGAGCAGTTCTTC
CASSLSSGNEQFF
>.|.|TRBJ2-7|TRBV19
TGTGCCAGTAGTATTCCCGAAGCCTACGAGCAGTACTTC
CASSIPEAYEQYF
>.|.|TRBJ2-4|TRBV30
TGTGCCTGGAGTGAGGACTATTACAAAAACATTCAGTACTTC
CAWSEDYYKNIQYF
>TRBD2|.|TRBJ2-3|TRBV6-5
TGTGCCAGCAGTCAAACTAGCGGGATTGCAGATACGCAGTATTTT
CASSQTSGIADTQYF
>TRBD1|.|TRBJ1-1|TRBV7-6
TGTGCCAGCAGTCAAGAGGGGGCCCTGAACACTGAAGCTTTCTTT
CASSQEGALNTEAFF
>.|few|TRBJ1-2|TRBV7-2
TGTGCCAGCAGCTCGGGGGGTGGGGGAACTAACTATGGCTACACCTTC
CASSSGGGGTNYGYTF
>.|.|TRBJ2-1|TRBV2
TGTGCCAGCAGTGGGGGGGCCTTCGTTGATGAGCAGTTCTTC
CASSGGAFVDEQFF
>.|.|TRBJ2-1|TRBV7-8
TGTGCCAGCAGCTTAGGGGCTGTGACCACCCGTAACAATGAGCAGTTCTTC
CASSLGAVTTRNNEQFF
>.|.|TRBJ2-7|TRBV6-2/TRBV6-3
TGTGCCAGCAGCCCAGCAGGCTCCCTCCCCTACGAGCAGTACTTC
CASSPAGSLPYEQYF